This T cell receptor (beta chain) was found in a study of brain T cells in children with intractable seizures. Sequencing was performed with immunoSEQ multiplex PCR; in TCRdb, only in-frame clones are kept and a portion is missing. Among about 340,000 clones listed, roughly 92% were seen once. CDR1 and CDR2 from the germline V gene are GTSNPN and SVGIG (reference sequence). Trimming took off 1 base at V and 0 bases at J, with 6 bases between the two ends. The length of the CDR3 is 13 residues. Time point of the sample: blood from clinic visit 5 months post-surgery; TSC patient then seizure free. Sequenced material: peripheral blood, taken more than 4 months after surgery. The chain joins TRBV30 to TRBJ1-2; no clear D. The sequence was collected from a boy under two years old with tuberous sclerosis and intractable seizures. Here the CDR3 DNA reads TGTGCCTGGAGTGCGTCTTCTAACTATGGCTACACCTTC. Its translation: CAWSASSNYGYTF.